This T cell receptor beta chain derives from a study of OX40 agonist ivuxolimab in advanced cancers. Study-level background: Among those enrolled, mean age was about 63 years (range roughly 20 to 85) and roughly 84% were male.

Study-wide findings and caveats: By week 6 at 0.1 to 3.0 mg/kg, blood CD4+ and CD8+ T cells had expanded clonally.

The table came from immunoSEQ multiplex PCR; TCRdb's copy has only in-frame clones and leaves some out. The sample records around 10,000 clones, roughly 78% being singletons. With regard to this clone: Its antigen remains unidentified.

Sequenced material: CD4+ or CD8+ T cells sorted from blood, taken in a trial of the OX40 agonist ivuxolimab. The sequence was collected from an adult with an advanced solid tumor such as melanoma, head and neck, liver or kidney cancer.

CDR3 region: CASSLTAQGGHQPQHF. In nucleotides, the CDR3 is TGTGCCAGCAGTTTAACGGCACAAGGGGGTCATCAGCCCCAGCATTTT. The chain uses TRBV27 and TRBJ1-5; the D gene is possibly TRBD1 (6 bases). The CDR3 spans 16 residues. The V gene's germline CDR1 is MNHEY and CDR2 SMNVEV (reference sequence). Trimming pared 2 bases from V and 5 bases from J, leaving 16 bases between.